The following is a T cell receptor (beta chain) sequence with its context. Its antigen remains unidentified. Base qualities are not at hand, and no much larger clone is one base apart. This sample stems from a study of CD8 T cells in ankylosing spondylitis (TCRdb year 2017). About the full investigation: The study profiled T cell receptor beta repertoires in healthy donors and ankylosing spondylitis patients to find disease-linked TCR variants. Peripheral blood was sampled, and synovial fluid was also collected from ankylosing spondylitis patients. The full study cohort comprised some 27 ankylosing spondylitis patients and 85 to 120 healthy donors.

V is cut by 2 bases and J by 6 bases, and the space between the germline ends is 15 bases. The CDR3 starts with the cysteine, ends with the phenylalanine, and has 15 residues. The only DNA kept is the CDR3, 45 bases in frame from the first base. Based on the germline V gene, the CDR1 and CDR2 sequences are SGHAT and FQNNGV. The full study reports these points: The disease-linked clones were reported as significantly enriched in matched synovial fluid samples from ankylosing spondylitis patients. Some motif variants were previously reported in synovial fluid and blood of reactive arthritis patients, suggesting common disease-initiation mechanisms. The disease-linked clones showed a CD8+ phenotype and occurred at relatively low frequencies in peripheral blood. A TCR beta motif of fewer than 10 highly homologous amino acid variants appeared characteristic of blood from ankylosing spondylitis patients.

Sequencing used an Illumina HiSeq 2500. TCR beta libraries were prepared by quantitative 5'-RACE with molecular barcodes. On the study's bioinformatics: A new computational method based on a probabilistic model of VDJ rearrangement was used to identify disease-linked TCR variants. In TCRdb, the public reads were trimmed at Q25 with fastp and aligned with MiXCR, with productive beta chains retained. Rows matching on CDR3 protein sequence are summarized as one entry with the most common DNA and genes. TCRdb, not the authors, supplied the V and J calls. Here the sample has approximately 200,000 distinct CDR3 sequences; 9.5% to 15% occur a single time. The ten biggest clones cover more than 15% of the sample.

Here the chain combines TRBV11-2 and TRBJ2-3; the D call is tentative, TRBD1 or TRBD2, as each matches 5 bases. The sequenced material came from blood, either unsorted or a sorted T cell fraction (not recorded which). This receptor was taken from a male donor with ankylosing spondylitis or in good health (not recorded which). The base sequence is TGTGCCAGCAGCTTATTGAGTGGGGGATCGGATACGCAGTATTTT. The encoded protein is CASSLLSGGSDTQYF.